The 2 T cell receptor beta chains below come from one sample, sequenced in a study of control samples from healthy donors and cancer patients (TCRdb year 2020). Library preparation used the immunoSEQ multiplex PCR assay. TCRdb retrieved this table from immuneACCESS and kept in-frame rearrangements only. Not all clones are present; in checked studies, unresolved V genes account for under half, and no reason is known for the remainder. The sample includes 63,000 or so clones, with roughly 90% observed a single time. The top ten hold 5% to 6.5% of the sample. What was sequenced was PBMCs. These TCRs come from a man aged 60-69 years with colorectal cancer.

The chain couples TRBV18 to TRBJ2-3, with D uncertain. The CDR3 loop spans 15 amino acids. The V and J ends lost 0 bases and 0 bases respectively, with 7 bases between them. The germline CDR1 and CDR2 sequences are KGHSH and LQKENI. CDR3 nucleotides: TGTGCCAGCTCACCACCTCGCGGTAGCACAGATACGCAGTATTTT. Protein product: CASSPPRGSTDTQYF.

The genes are TRBV3-1 (or the pseudogene TRBV3-2) and TRBJ1-5; D unresolved. Trimming removed 3 bases from V and 4 bases from J, with 4 bases in between. The germline V gene encodes CDR1 LGHDT and CDR2 YNNKEL (reference sequence). This CDR3 region has 12 residues. CDR3 coding DNA: TGTGCCAGCAGCCAGGCAAATCAGCCCCAGCATTTT. It codes for CASSQANQPQHF.